Below, 28 T cell receptor beta chains from the same sample are listed, as sequenced in a study of blood T cell repertoires in COVID-19. Some clones are missing from TCRdb's copy, which holds only in-frame ones; the method was immunoSEQ multiplex PCR. The repertoire holds roughly 150,000 clones, with around 80% as singletons. The specimen was peripheral blood. The receptors were gathered from a woman between 50 and 59 years old in a cohort sampled during active or convalescent COVID-19.

CDR3 protein: CASSRTGSINYGYTF. The CDR3 nucleotides are TGTGCCAGTAGTAGGACAGGGAGCATTAACTATGGCTACACCTTC. The chain combines TRBV19 with TRBJ1-2; TRBD1 matches at 8 bases. V gave up 4 bases and J gave up 1 base; unmatched junction bases: 5. This CDR3 has 15 residues. The germline V gene has CDR1 LNHDA and CDR2 SQIVND (reference sequence).

The CDR3 DNA follows: TGTGCCAGCAGCTTTACGGGGGATGAGCAGTTCTTC. This translates into CASSFTGDEQFF. The rearrangement uses TRBV7-8 and TRBJ2-1; tentatively, D is TRBD2 (6 bases). With 3 bases removed from V and 8 bases from J, the gap between germline ends came to 8 bases. This CDR3 contains 12 residues. CDR1 and CDR2 (germline): SGHVS, FQNEAQ.

About this clone itself: At one end the junction does not follow the germline gene, possibly because of a read error. This rearrangement joins TRBV20-1 to TRBJ2-5; 8 bases agree with TRBD2. The CDR3 consists of 15 residues. The germline V gene encodes CDR1 DFQATT and CDR2 SNEGSKA (reference sequence). The chain's CDR3 is CSASPSGGDQETQYF. The CDR3 DNA follows: TGCAGTGCTAGTCCCAGCGGGGGAGACCAGGAGACCCAGTACTTC.

The chain has TRBV18 and TRBJ2-3; 8 nucleotides agree with TRBD2. V lost 0 bases to trimming and J lost 1 base; unmatched junction nucleotides: 3. Germline CDR1 is KGHSH and CDR2 is LQKENI. The CDR3 has 16 amino acids. The CDR3 sequence: CASSPPAGGGTDTQYF. Written as DNA, the CDR3 is TGTGCCAGCTCACCACCCGCGGGGGGTGGCACAGATACGCAGTATTTT.

The CDR3, as DNA: TGTGCCAGCAGAAGGGGCTCTGGAAACACCATATATTTT. Residues: CASRRGSGNTIYF. The chain links TRBV6-5 to TRBJ1-3, with a weak D call TRBD1 (5 bases). The V gene's germline CDR1 is MNHEY and CDR2 SVGAGI. The CDR3 runs 13 residues. Deletions cut 6 bases from V and 0 bases from J, with 6 bases between.

The rearrangement links TRBV7-2 to TRBJ2-5, with unresolved D. This CDR3 spans 11 amino acids. V was trimmed by 5 bases and J by 8 bases, leaving 9 bases between them. In germline, CDR1 is SGHTA, CDR2 FQGNSA. CDR3 sequence (DNA): TGTGCCAGCAGCCGCGACTTCACCCAGTACTTC. Translated: CASSRDFTQYF.

The V and J genes are TRBV7-8 and TRBJ2-7; tentative D call: TRBD2 (6 bases). CDR3 length: 15 residues. The germline gives CDR1 SGHVS, CDR2 FQNEAQ. Deletions cut 7 bases from V and 5 bases from J, with 21 bases between. The CDR3 region has the DNA TGTGCCAGCACCCTTGGAGTGGGGGGAGGCCACGAGCAGTACTTC. It translates to CASTLGVGGGHEQYF.

The V gene is TRBV5-1, the J gene TRBJ1-2; D is perhaps TRBD1 (5 bases). Germline V lookup: CDR1 SGHRS, CDR2 YFSETQ. V was clipped by 4 bases and J by 4 bases, with 11 bases between them. The CDR3 loop spans 13 amino acids. The CDR3 sequence is CASSTGLTYGYTF. Here the CDR3 DNA reads TGCGCCAGCAGCACGGGACTTACCTATGGCTACACCTTC.

The chain links TRBV27 to TRBJ2-7, with TRBD1 identical over 9 bases. Trimming removed 9 bases from V and 1 base from J; junction bases left unmatched: 7. This CDR3 is 14 amino acids long. From germline, CDR1 is MNHEY and CDR2 SMNVEV (reference sequence). For the CDR3, the DNA is TGTGCCAGTAACGCGGGGACAGGGTCCTACGAGCAGTACTTC. Translated, it gives CASNAGTGSYEQYF.

The genes are TRBV3-1 (or the pseudogene TRBV3-2) and TRBJ1-2; TRBD1 might be the D (5 bases). This CDR3 comprises 14 residues. The ends were cut back, 1 base at V and 4 bases at J, with 10 bases in the middle. Germline V gene sequence: CDR1 LGHDT, CDR2 YNNKEL (reference sequence). CDR3 loop: CASSQGQGSYGYTF. As DNA, the CDR3 is TGTGCCAGCAGCCAAGGGCAGGGTAGCTATGGCTACACCTTC.

The V call is TRBV7-7, the J call TRBJ2-5; 10 nucleotides agree with TRBD2. There are 15 residues in the CDR3. Germline V gene data show CDR1 as SSHAT and CDR2 as FNYEAQ (reference sequence). Trimming removed 5 bases from V and 7 bases from J; junction bases left unmatched: 10. CDR3 DNA: TGTGCCAGCAGCCCGGAGCGGGGGGGACGGGTGACCCAGTACTTC. Amino acid sequence: CASSPERGGRVTQYF.

V gene TRBV4-2 combines with J gene TRBJ1-4, with 12 bases aligning to TRBD1. The CDR3 has 15 amino acids. The germline V gene encodes CDR1 LGHNA and CDR2 YNFKEQ. V trimming: 3 bases; J trimming: 8 bases; junction bases outside the gene matches: 4. As DNA, the CDR3 is TGTGCCAGCAGCCAGACCGGGACAGGGGGCGAAAAACTGTTTTTT. This encodes CASSQTGTGGEKLFF.

Note on this clone: Possible read error: a much larger clone is one base away. The chain is built from TRBV5-6 and TRBJ1-1; TRBD1 aligns across 7 bases. The CDR3 extends over 14 amino acids. V dropped 3 bases and J dropped 0; count of bases not matched to a gene: 2. Germline V lookup: CDR1 SGHDT, CDR2 YYEEEE. The CDR3 reads CASSSTGMNTEAFF. CDR3 coding DNA: TGTGCCAGCAGCTCGACAGGGATGAACACTGAAGCTTTCTTT.

Written as DNA, the CDR3 is TGCGCCAGCAGCCACCCTAGCGGGGCGGAGCAGTTCTTC. Amino acid sequence: CASSHPSGAEQFF. This chain connects TRBV4-1 to TRBJ2-1; 9 nucleotides line up with TRBD2. The J segment lost 10 bases and the V segment lost 3 bases, leaving 4 bases of the junction unmatched. Germline V gene sequence: CDR1 MGHRA, CDR2 YSYEKL. CDR3 length: 13 residues.

The genes are TRBV4-1 and TRBJ2-6; the D gene is possibly TRBD2 (6 bases). Germline values: CDR1 MGHRA, CDR2 YSYEKL. The germline V and J ends were trimmed by 1 base and 0 bases, with 16 bases remaining between them. The CDR3 totals 19 residues. The CDR3 protein is CASSQVGQGGYSGANVLTF. The DNA for the CDR3 is TGCGCCAGCAGCCAAGTAGGCCAGGGAGGATACTCTGGGGCCAACGTCCTGACTTTC.

The V call is TRBV7-3, the J call TRBJ2-3, with 7 bases identical to TRBD2. CDR1 is SGHTA, CDR2 FQGTGA, per germline. The V and J ends lost 2 bases and 6 bases, in that order; junction bases with no gene match: 11. The CDR3 extends over 16 amino acids. DNA of the CDR3: TGTGCCAGCAGCTTACGTCCTAGCGGCCTTGGGGATACGCAGTATTTT. As protein: CASSLRPSGLGDTQYF.

The chain combines TRBV7-2 with TRBJ2-1; 7 bases agree with TRBD1. V gave up 5 bases and J gave up 4 bases; unmatched junction bases: 11. CDR1 and CDR2 (germline): SGHTA, FQGNSA. This CDR3 region has 16 residues. The CDR3 here is CASSQKQGSGYNEQFF. The CDR3 bases are TGTGCCAGCAGCCAAAAACAGGGGTCAGGGTACAATGAGCAGTTCTTC.

CDR3: CASSVGGPNTDTQYF. The CDR3 DNA follows: TGTGCCAGCAGCGTAGGCGGTCCTAACACAGATACGCAGTATTTT. The chain links TRBV9 to TRBJ2-3; D gene ambiguous. Per the germline V gene, CDR1 is SGDLS and CDR2 is YYNGEE. The length of the CDR3 is 15 residues. Trimming stripped 0 bases from V and 2 bases from J, with 10 bases between.

The chain joins TRBV7-9 to TRBJ2-1; D is possibly TRBD1 (6 bases). Germline CDR1 SEHNR, CDR2 FQNEAQ (reference sequence). Trimming left V 4 bases short and J 0 bases short, with 10 bases between. The CDR3 sequence is 15 residues long. CDR3 in amino acids: CASSSPGASYNEQFF. The CDR3 DNA follows: TGTGCCAGCAGCTCACCAGGGGCCTCCTACAATGAGCAGTTCTTC.

This sequence joins TRBV5-6 and TRBJ2-1, with a tentative D call TRBD2 (5 bases). V dropped 1 base and J dropped 7 bases, with 12 bases sitting between them. CDR3 size: 14 residues. Germline CDR1 reads SGHDT; CDR2 reads YYEEEE. Here the CDR3 reads CASSLKAVGNEQFF. CDR3 in DNA: TGTGCCAGCAGCTTGAAAGCGGTGGGGAATGAGCAGTTCTTC.

The count of this clone is one. The V call is TRBV5-4, the J call TRBJ1-4, with D possibly being TRBD1 (6 bases). V was trimmed by 1 base and J by 7 bases, leaving 11 bases between them. Germline CDR1 is SGHNT and CDR2 is YYREEE (reference sequence). This CDR3 contains 14 residues. CDR3 in amino acids: CASSLNQGIEKLFF. The CDR3 DNA sequence: TGTGCCAGCAGCTTGAATCAGGGGATTGAAAAACTGTTTTTT.

This sequence joins TRBV2 and TRBJ2-5, with D perhaps TRBD1 (6 bases). The length of the CDR3 is 13 residues. From germline, CDR1 is SNHLY and CDR2 FYNNEI. Trimming removed 1 base at V and 6 bases at J, with 9 bases between. The CDR3 reads CASSEEGVKTQYF. The CDR3 DNA follows: TGTGCCAGCAGTGAAGAGGGGGTGAAGACCCAGTACTTC.

This sequence joins TRBV21-1 and TRBJ2-1; TRBD1, as called in the table, went unchecked against the DNA. TRBV21-1 is deemed a pseudogene. This CDR3 comprises 16 residues. The CDR3 DNA reads as TGTGCCAGCAGCAACAGGGGGCGGAGGTCCTACAATGAGCAGTTCTTC. This translates into CASSNRGRRSYNEQFF.

The chain combines TRBV7-2 with TRBJ2-3, with 12 nucleotides matching TRBD2. Germline V gene lookup returns CDR1 SGHTA and CDR2 FQGNSA. Trimming at V came to 1 base and at J to 12 bases, leaving 8 bases not matched to a gene. This CDR3 region has 15 residues. The CDR3 here is CASSLVLAGGPRQYF. The DNA of the CDR3 is TGTGCCAGCAGCTTAGTGCTAGCGGGGGGGCCCCGCCAGTATTTT.

The chain is built from TRBV6-2 or TRBV6-3 and TRBJ2-7; 9 nucleotides line up with TRBD1. With 0 bases clipped from V and 5 bases from J, the junction kept 8 bases outside the gene matches. The length of the CDR3 is 16 residues. Germline CDR1 is MNHEY and CDR2 is SVGEGT. The CDR3 protein is CASSYSGTGSSDEQYF. The CDR3 region has the DNA TGTGCCAGCAGTTACTCCGGGACAGGGTCAAGTGACGAGCAGTACTTC.

V is TRBV5-6 and J is TRBJ2-7, with TRBD1 as a possible D gene (5 bases). This CDR3 is 14 amino acids long. From germline, CDR1 is SGHDT and CDR2 YYEEEE. V dropped 1 base and J dropped 2 bases, with 10 bases sitting between them. The CDR3 region is CASSLQGTTYEQYF. CDR3 DNA sequence: TGTGCCAGCAGCTTGCAGGGAACAACCTACGAGCAGTACTTC.

V is TRBV19 and J is TRBJ1-1; 9 bases match TRBD1. Germline-derived CDR1 and CDR2 are LNHDA and SQIVND (reference sequence). V trimming: 3 bases; J trimming: 0 bases; junction bases outside the gene matches: 5. The CDR3 contains 16 residues. The CDR3 DNA sequence: TGTGCCAGTAGTATGGGGACAGGGACGGTGAACACTGAAGCTTTCTTT. Translated, it gives CASSMGTGTVNTEAFF.

This clone was recorded once. The chain combines TRBV6-5 with TRBJ2-3; 10 bases line up with TRBD1. The CDR3 sequence is 14 residues long. Germline loops: CDR1 MNHEY, CDR2 SVGAGI. V shed 8 bases and J 9 bases; nucleotides not matched to a gene: 11. The CDR3 spells CASSGGTGVGTQYF. In DNA, the CDR3 is TGTGCCAGCTCTGGGGGGACAGGGGTGGGCACGCAGTATTTT.